One sample yielded the 27 T cell receptor beta chains listed below, sequenced in a study of T cells in tuberculosis. Clones were sequenced by immunoSEQ multiplex PCR, and TCRdb holds only the in-frame ones, with some missing. The table lists some 90,000 clones, under 95% of them singletons. Sorting used thawed, overnight-rested PBMC stained with anti-CD3, a viability dye and GMM-loaded CD1B tetramer. The lipid loaded on the CD1B tetramers was C32 glucose monomycolate from Rhodococcus equi. The sequenced material came from CD1b-GMM tetramer-negative cells sorted from PBMCs. The receptors were sampled from an adult woman with latent tuberculosis.

V is TRBV4-3 and J is TRBJ1-3, with D unclear. Trimming removed 1 base at V and 0 bases at J, with 10 bases between. CDR1 is LGHNA and CDR2 is YSLEER in the germline V gene. The length of the CDR3 is 16 residues. As DNA, the CDR3 is TGCGCCAGCAGCCAAGTATTGCATAGCTCTGGAAACACCATATATTTT. Its protein is CASSQVLHSSGNTIYF.

The V and J genes are TRBV29-1 and TRBJ2-1; D may be TRBD1 (6 bases). CDR3 length: 12 amino acids. Germline CDR1 is SQVTM and CDR2 is ANQGSEA. V was clipped by 7 bases and J by 9 bases, with 16 bases between them. The CDR3 here is CSAEPQGREQFF. In DNA, the CDR3 is TGCAGCGCCGAACCGCAGGGGCGTGAGCAGTTCTTC.

The chain carries TRBV5-1 and TRBJ2-1; 9 bases match TRBD2. V shed 0 bases and J 8 bases; nucleotides not matched to a gene: 9. The germline V gene has CDR1 SGHRS and CDR2 YFSETQ. This CDR3 has 16 amino acids. This chain's CDR3 is CASSLEGGGAWDEQFF. In nucleotides, the CDR3 is TGCGCCAGCAGCTTGGAGGGCGGGGGGGCCTGGGATGAGCAGTTCTTC.

J is TRBJ2-3 and V is TRBV27; no clear D. The germline V gene encodes CDR1 MNHEY and CDR2 SMNVEV (reference sequence). This CDR3 region has 15 residues. The germline V and J ends were trimmed by 4 bases and 0 bases, with 11 bases remaining between them. CDR3 sequence: CASSSVRPSTDTQYF. The CDR3 DNA follows: TGTGCCAGCAGTTCGGTCAGGCCAAGCACAGATACGCAGTATTTT.

The chain has TRBV19 and TRBJ2-7; D call uncertain. CDR3 length equals 12 residues. The germline V and J ends were trimmed by 7 bases and 2 bases, with 9 bases remaining between them. Per germline, CDR1 LNHDA and CDR2 SQIVND (reference sequence). As DNA, the CDR3 is TGTGCCAGTACTAGTAGAACCTACGAGCAGTACTTC. It encodes CASTSRTYEQYF.

This clone appeared a single time. The V gene is TRBV6-4, the J gene TRBJ2-1, with 7 bases identical to TRBD2. With V trimmed by 5 bases and J by 0 bases, 4 bases remained unmatched. The CDR3 consists of 15 residues. Germline CDR1 is MRHNA and CDR2 is SNTAGT. The CDR3: CASSNGRASYNEQFF. The CDR3 region has the DNA TGTGCCAGCAGTAATGGGAGGGCCTCCTACAATGAGCAGTTCTTC.

This chain uses TRBV4-1 with TRBJ1-1; a weak D match, TRBD1 (6 bases). The CDR3 is 15 amino acids. Germline V gene data show CDR1 as MGHRA and CDR2 as YSYEKL. The V end lost 2 bases, the J end lost 4 bases, and 14 bases lay between the germline ends. The CDR3 coding sequence is TGCGCCAGCAGCCAACAGGGGATTAGGTCCACTGAAGCTTTCTTT. Its protein product is CASSQQGIRSTEAFF.

CDR3 loop: CASSYKGGRSAFF. CDR3 DNA: TGTGCCAGCAGTTACAAAGGAGGTCGAAGCGCTTTCTTT. The chain has TRBV6-6 and TRBJ1-1; the D is unclear. The germline V gene has CDR1 MNHNY and CDR2 SVGAGI (reference sequence). Trimming shortened V by 2 bases and J by 11 bases, and 15 bases separated the two germline ends. The CDR3 covers 13 residues.

The chain recombines TRBV27 with TRBJ2-2; TRBD1 is a possible D gene (6 bases). The CDR3 sequence is 14 residues long. V lost 6 bases to trimming and J lost 5 bases, with 13 bases between them. From germline, CDR1 is MNHEY and CDR2 SMNVEV (reference sequence). The DNA for the CDR3 is TGTGCCAGCAGGCGTACCGGACAGACCGGGGAGCTGTTTTTT. Translated: CASRRTGQTGELFF.

This chain joins TRBV27 and TRBJ2-7, with a possible D match to TRBD1 (5 bases). Germline V gene lookup returns CDR1 MNHEY and CDR2 SMNVEV (reference sequence). Trimming pared 2 bases from V and 5 bases from J, leaving 10 bases between. The CDR3 contains 13 residues. The CDR3 sequence: CASSLRQGNEQYF. Written as DNA, the CDR3 is TGTGCCAGCAGTTTAAGGCAGGGAAACGAGCAGTACTTC.

This chain connects TRBV10-3 to TRBJ2-1, with 11 bases that match TRBD1. Germline CDR1 ENHRY, CDR2 SYGVKD. CDR3 length equals 16 residues. The V segment lost 2 bases and the J segment 8 bases; nucleotides outside the gene matches: 8. The CDR3, as DNA: TGTGCCATCAGTGAGAGGGGAGGACAGGGGGCTTATGAGCAGTTCTTC. Amino acid sequence: CAISERGGQGAYEQFF.

The chain combines TRBV19 with TRBJ2-2; 9 bases are shared with TRBD1. Germline CDR1 LNHDA, CDR2 SQIVND (reference sequence). V shed 5 bases, J shed 6 bases, and the junction held 10 bases outside the gene matches. The CDR3 extends over 16 amino acids. Here the CDR3 DNA reads TGTGCCAGTAGTGACGACAGGGGGAGGCGCCCCGGGGAGCTGTTTTTT. This sequence encodes CASSDDRGRRPGELFF.

The CDR3, as DNA: TGTGCCAGCCGGGGGGTTACGCAGTATTTT. Protein sequence: CASRGVTQYF. This chain uses TRBV5-6 with TRBJ2-3; 7 nucleotides agree with TRBD2. Germline CDR1 is SGHDT and CDR2 is YYEEEE. V gave up 7 bases and J gave up 8 bases; unmatched junction bases: 1. The CDR3 has 10 residues.

The chain links TRBV27 to TRBJ2-1; tentative D call: TRBD2 (6 bases). CDR3 length: 14 amino acids. The ends were cut back, 5 bases at V and 6 bases at J, with 14 bases in the middle. In germline, CDR1 is MNHEY, CDR2 SMNVEV (reference sequence). For the CDR3, the DNA is TGTGCCAGCAGTAGGGGAGGAGGTCCCAATGAGCAGTTCTTC. Translating it yields CASSRGGGPNEQFF.

This CDR3 reads CAWSGHQHYEQYF. The CDR3 DNA sequence: TGTGCCTGGTCGGGACACCAACACTACGAGCAGTACTTC. The chain is built from TRBV30 and TRBJ2-5; perhaps TRBD1 as D (6 bases). The J call may be in error: the DNA end matches TRBJ2-7 better. The CDR3 runs to 13 residues. Germline lookup yields CDR1 GTSNPN and CDR2 SVGIG (reference sequence).

V usage is TRBV1 and J usage is TRBJ2-5; TRBD2 is the table's D call and was not checked against the DNA. TRBV1 is designated a pseudogene. The CDR3 has 19 amino acids. CDR3 coding DNA: TGCACCAGCAGCCTCGGACTAGCGGGGGGGCCCGAGGAGACGGAGACCCAGTACTTC. Translation gives CTSSLGLAGGPEETETQYF.

This sequence joins TRBV2 and TRBJ1-1; 10 nucleotides line up with TRBD1. Germline CDR1 SNHLY, CDR2 FYNNEI. The CDR3 spans 16 residues. Trimming took 1 base from V and 5 from J; bases not matched to a gene: 7. CDR3 protein: CASSEVRQGAGTEAFF. In nucleotides, the CDR3 is TGTGCCAGCAGTGAAGTTAGACAGGGGGCGGGGACTGAAGCTTTCTTT.

The V and J genes are TRBV5-1 and TRBJ2-1; the match to TRBD1 covers 11 bases. This CDR3 is 14 amino acids long. In germline, CDR1 is SGHRS, CDR2 YFSETQ. The ends lost 4 bases at V and 9 bases at J; junction bases unmatched: 6. Written as DNA, the CDR3 is TGCGCCAGCAGCGTAGGGACAGGGGGAGTTGAGCAGTTCTTC. Translation gives CASSVGTGGVEQFF.

The V and J genes are TRBV7-2 and TRBJ2-1; TRBD2 might be the D (6 bases). V lost 5 bases and J 0 bases, leaving 14 bases between the germline ends. The length of the CDR3 is 16 residues. Germline-derived CDR1 and CDR2 are SGHTA and FQGNSA. CDR3 sequence reads: CASSLGTSRSYNEQFF. CDR3 DNA: TGTGCCAGCAGCCTTGGGACTTCTCGCTCCTACAATGAGCAGTTCTTC.

V and J are TRBV12-5 and TRBJ1-3; D not certain. V was pared by 2 bases and J by 4 bases, with 21 bases between. CDR1 and CDR2 from the germline V gene are LGHNT and FRNRAP. This CDR3 contains 18 residues. CDR3 in amino acids: CASGLSPVNRPVGNTIYF. In DNA form, the CDR3 reads TGTGCTAGTGGTTTGTCCCCGGTTAATCGTCCGGTCGGAAACACCATATATTTT.

The rearrangement links TRBV6-1 to TRBJ2-6, with D tentatively TRBD1 (6 bases). Looked up from germline, CDR1 is MNHNS and CDR2 is SASEGT. V was pared by 7 bases and J by 2 bases, with 12 bases between. The CDR3 totals 15 residues. CDR3 protein: CASKPGAPGANVLTF. The CDR3 DNA reads as TGTGCCAGCAAACCAGGGGCCCCTGGGGCCAACGTCCTGACTTTC.

This chain links TRBV18 with TRBJ1-2; D not resolved. V shed 3 bases and J shed 3 bases, with 5 bases lying between them. CDR3 length: 12 amino acids. Germline CDR1 reads KGHSH; CDR2 reads LQKENI. CDR3 in DNA: TGTGCCAGCTCACCCCTAGACTATGGCTACACCTTC. Encoded protein: CASSPLDYGYTF. The whole variable domain, filled in from reference TRBV18 and TRBJ1-2, reads NAGVMQNPRHLVRRRGQEARLRCSPMKGHSHVYWYRQLPEEGLKFMVYLQKENIIDESGMPKERFSAEFPKEGPSILRIQQVVRGDSAAYFCASSPLDYGYTFGSGTRLTVV.

This clone was picked up one time. V usage is TRBV30 and J usage is TRBJ2-2, with 7 bases that match TRBD1. The V gene end was trimmed by 3 bases and the J gene end by 6 bases; junction bases not matched to a gene: 10. The V gene's germline CDR1 is GTSNPN and CDR2 SVGIG (reference sequence). The CDR3 covers 15 residues. CDR3 nucleotide sequence: TGTGCCTGGAGCGATGGACAGGTCGGAGCCGGGGAGCTGTTTTTT. Translation gives CAWSDGQVGAGELFF.

The CDR3 DNA reads TGTGCCACCAGCAGAAAGCGGTACGGGGGTGCTAGCACAGATACGCAGTATTTT. Its protein is CATSRKRYGGASTDTQYF. V gene TRBV15 combines with J gene TRBJ2-3; D perhaps matches TRBD2 (6 bases). Germline loops: CDR1 LNHNV, CDR2 YYDKDF (reference sequence). V shed 2 bases and J shed 0 bases, with 18 bases lying between them. This CDR3 spans 18 amino acids.

This chain links TRBV5-1 with TRBJ2-5; 8 bases line up with TRBD2. V shed 3 bases and J 1 base; nucleotides not matched to a gene: 11. This CDR3 is 17 amino acids long. CDR1 SGHRS and CDR2 YFSETQ come from the germline V gene. The CDR3 reads CASSSSNSGDAQETQYF. The DNA for the CDR3 is TGCGCCAGCAGCTCCTCAAATAGCGGGGACGCCCAAGAGACCCAGTACTTC.

The rearrangement uses TRBV25-1 and TRBJ2-2; D remains ambiguous. Deletions cut 1 base from V and 7 bases from J, with 10 bases between. CDR3 length equals 14 residues. Germline CDR1 MGHDK, CDR2 SYGVNS. The CDR3 spells CASSESSGIGELFF. The CDR3 DNA follows: TGTGCCAGCAGTGAATCGTCAGGAATCGGGGAGCTGTTTTTT.

This rearrangement joins TRBV10-3 to TRBJ1-2, with 7 nucleotides matching TRBD1. There are 14 residues in the CDR3. Germline assignment: CDR1 ENHRY and CDR2 SYGVKD. V lost 0 bases to trimming and J lost 7 bases; unmatched junction nucleotides: 5. CDR3 in amino acids: CAISESRGQTGYTF. As DNA, the CDR3 is TGTGCCATCAGTGAGTCGAGGGGACAGACTGGCTACACCTTC.